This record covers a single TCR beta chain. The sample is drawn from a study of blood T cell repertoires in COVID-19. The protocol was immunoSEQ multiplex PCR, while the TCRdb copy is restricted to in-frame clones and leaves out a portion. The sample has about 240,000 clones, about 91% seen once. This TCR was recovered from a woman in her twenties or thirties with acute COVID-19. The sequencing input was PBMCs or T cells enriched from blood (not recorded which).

The CDR3 DNA is TGCGCCAGCAGCCAAATTCGCGGGGGGCTTTTCAATGAGCAGTTCTTC. Its protein product is CASSQIRGGLFNEQFF. The chain couples TRBV4-1 to TRBJ2-1; 8 bases line up with TRBD2. Germline V gene sequence: CDR1 MGHRA, CDR2 YSYEKL. The CDR3 spans 16 residues. V trimming: 2 bases; J trimming: 6 bases; junction bases outside the gene matches: 9.